The entry that follows covers one T cell receptor beta chain sequence. The data were produced by immunoSEQ multiplex PCR, yet TCRdb's version contains in-frame clones alone and is incomplete. The sample lists more than 100,000 clones; 65% to 90% were seen once. The data belong to a study of T cell responses to AZD1222 COVID-19 vaccine. This CDR3 has 11 amino acids. Germline values: CDR1 MNHEY, CDR2 SMNVEV (reference sequence). V gene TRBV27 combines with J gene TRBJ2-7, with TRBD1 matching 7 bases. The source material was peripheral blood, sampled 28 days after the second dose of the MenACWY control vaccine. This TCR was recovered from an adult who received the MenACWY meningococcal vaccine as a control. CDR3 protein: CLGQVNYEQYV. The CDR3 DNA sequence: TGTCTAGGACAGGTTAACTACGAGCAGTACGTC.